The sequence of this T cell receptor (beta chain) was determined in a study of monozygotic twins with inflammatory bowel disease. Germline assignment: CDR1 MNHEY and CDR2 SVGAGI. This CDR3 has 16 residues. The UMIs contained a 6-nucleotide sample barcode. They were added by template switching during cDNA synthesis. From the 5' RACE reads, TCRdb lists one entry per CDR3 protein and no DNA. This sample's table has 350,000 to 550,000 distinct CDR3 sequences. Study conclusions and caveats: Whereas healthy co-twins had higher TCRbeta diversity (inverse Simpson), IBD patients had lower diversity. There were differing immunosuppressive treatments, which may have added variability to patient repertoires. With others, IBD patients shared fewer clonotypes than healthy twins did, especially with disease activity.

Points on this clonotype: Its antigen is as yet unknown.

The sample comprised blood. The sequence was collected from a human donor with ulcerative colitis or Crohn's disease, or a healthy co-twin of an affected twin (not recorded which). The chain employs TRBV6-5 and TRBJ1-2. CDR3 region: CASSYSRPEVNYGYTF.